Below, one T cell receptor beta chain is given with its context. The sample comes from a study of technical replicates of blood from several donors. Sequenced by immunoSEQ multiplex PCR; TCRdb stores in-frame clones only, minus some. The data hold about 73,000 clones, with 93% observed a single time. Germline loops: CDR1 SGHAT, CDR2 FQNNGV. With 2 bases removed from V and 6 bases from J, the gap between germline ends came to 5 bases. The CDR3 contains 12 residues. This rearrangement joins TRBV11-2 to TRBJ1-3; D remains ambiguous. What was sequenced was T cells isolated from PBMCs. This clonotype originated in a human donor in good health. The CDR3, as DNA: TGTGCCAGCAGCTTAAGCCAAAACACCATATATTTT. Translated, it gives CASSLSQNTIYF.